This entry features one T cell receptor (beta chain) sequence. Its antigen remains unidentified. Generated by immunoSEQ multiplex PCR, the TCRdb table keeps only in-frame clones and is missing some. The sample holds tens of thousands of clones, over 75% seen once. Germline CDR1 reads LNHNV; CDR2 reads YYDKDF (reference sequence). The CDR3 loop spans 16 amino acids. V lost 1 base to trimming and J lost 2 bases, with 14 bases between them. The sample belongs to a study of OX40 agonist ivuxolimab in advanced cancers. General study results and limits: There were, on average, more expanded clones in CD8+ T cells than in CD4+.

The specimen was CD4+ or CD8+ T cells sorted from blood, collected in a trial of the OX40 agonist ivuxolimab. The clonotype originates from an adult with an advanced solid tumor such as melanoma, head and neck, liver or kidney cancer. V usage is TRBV15 and J usage is TRBJ1-2, with D possibly TRBD1 on 5 matching bases. DNA of the CDR3: TGTGCCACCAGCAGAGCCTGGGGCTCTCCGAACTATGGCTACACCTTC. This gives the protein CATSRAWGSPNYGYTF.